The T cell receptor beta chain described here comes from a study of vaccination and CD4 T cells after COVID-19. The wider study: Each enrolled participant received a two-dose regimen of either BNT162b2 or mRNA-1273 vaccine. Collection of post-COVID samples occurred a median about 100 days after diagnosis, spanning a range of 35 to 161.

On this clonotype itself: No antigen is known for it.

The Oncomine TCR Beta short-read assay was applied to DNA of cultured CD4+ T cells. Investigators isolated genomic DNA from cultured CD4+ T cells. Each CDR3 protein is one row after TCRdb ran MiXCR on the PCR reads. The sample comprises 2,500 to 3,500 distinct CDR3 sequences, around 80% of which are singletons, and 25% to 35% rests with the top ten. The treatment here: approximately 10-day PBMC culture with coronavirus spike peptide pools or control peptides (ViraFEST assay). After being plated at two million per well, PBMCs were cultured with about 10 IU/ml IL-2 and about 10 ug/ml peptide pools. The CDR3 runs 16 residues. Deletions cut 4 bases from V and 2 bases from J, with 15 bases between. CDR1 and CDR2 from the germline V gene are MGHRA and YSYEKL.

The source is a human donor who had recovered from COVID-19. Sequencing was performed on CD4+ T cells from blood, cultured in vitro. The chain is built from TRBV4-1 and TRBJ1-5; D may be TRBD1 (6 bases). The CDR3 DNA reads TGCGCCAGCAGCCGAAACAGGGAATCGGGCAATCAGCCCCAGCATTTT. Its translation: CASSRNRESGNQPQHF.